Listed here are 13 T cell receptor beta chains from one sample, sequenced in a study of CD8 T cells in Susac syndrome (dated by TCRdb to the late 2010s). Library generation was performed with the immunoSEQ multiplex PCR assay. RNA was extracted using the RNeasy kit, and roughly 0.5 to 1 microgram was reverse transcribed with random hexamers. Through fastp at Q25 and MiXCR, TCRdb rebuilt clones from the public reads, retaining in-frame beta chains. Each record represents a unique CDR3 protein, reported with the most common genes and DNA among its rows. The table for this sample lists around 110,000 distinct CDR3 sequences; around 94% of them were counted only once. Of the sample, around 0.4% is held by the ten largest clones. The specimen sequenced was CD8+ T cells from PBMCs. These receptors originate from a human donor with Susac syndrome.

CDR3 nucleotide sequence: TGTGCCAGCAGCGTACCTATGACAGGGGCGAACACCGGGGAGCTGTTTTTT. Protein: CASSVPMTGANTGELFF. This chain joins TRBV9 and TRBJ2-2; TRBD1 agrees at 8 bases. Germline V lookup: CDR1 SGDLS, CDR2 YYNGEE. Trimming at V came to 1 base and at J to 0 bases, leaving 5 bases not matched to a gene. The CDR3 sequence is 17 residues long. Full variable domain (remainder filled in from reference TRBV9 and TRBJ2-2): DSGVTQTPKHLITATGQRVTLRCSPRSGDLSVYWYQQSLDQGLQFLIQYYNGEERAKGNILERFSAQQFPDLHSELNLSSLELGDSALYFCASSVPMTGANTGELFFGEGSRLTVL.

V usage is TRBV5-1 and J usage is TRBJ2-1, with 8 bases aligning to TRBD2. Germline V gene lookup returns CDR1 SGHRS and CDR2 YFSETQ. Trimming cost V 2 bases and J 6 bases; bases outside gene matches: 7. CDR3 length equals 15 residues. This CDR3 is CASSLVSGAPNEQFF. Written as DNA, the CDR3 is TGCGCCAGCAGCTTAGTTAGCGGGGCCCCCAATGAGCAGTTCTTC.

The CDR3: CSVGDGSYEQYF. CDR3 DNA sequence: TGCAGCGTTGGGGACGGTTCCTACGAGCAGTACTTC. The V call is TRBV29-1, the J call TRBJ2-7; D may correspond to TRBD1 or TRBD2 (5 bases each). The CDR3 has 12 amino acids. CDR1 is SQVTM and CDR2 is ANQGSEA in the germline V gene. The V end was cut by 4 bases, the J end by 1 base, with 8 bases between.

The rearrangement joins TRBV16 to TRBJ2-7; the match to TRBD1 covers 8 bases. The trim removed 6 bases at V and 5 bases at J, leaving 12 bases unmatched. Germline lookup yields CDR1 KGHSY and CDR2 FQNENV. The CDR3 extends over 15 amino acids. Written as DNA, the CDR3 is TGTGCCAGCAGTCGACGGGACAGGAGTTTTAACGAGCAGTACTTC. Residues: CASSRRDRSFNEQYF.

The rearrangement links TRBV29-1 to TRBJ2-7; no clear D gene. V gave up 5 bases and J gave up 2 bases, with 10 bases separating them. In germline, CDR1 is SQVTM, CDR2 ANQGSEA. This CDR3 has 12 residues. The CDR3 sequence: CSVKRATYEQYF. In DNA, the CDR3 is TGCAGCGTTAAACGGGCGACCTACGAGCAGTACTTC.

The chain has TRBV12-3 or TRBV12-4 and TRBJ1-5; no clear D gene. V lost 5 bases and J 0 bases, leaving 8 bases between the germline ends. This CDR3 spans 14 amino acids. The CDR3 DNA sequence: TGTGCCAGCAGTCCTTCAAATAGCAATCAGCCCCAGCATTTT. It encodes CASSPSNSNQPQHF.

The V gene is TRBV9, the J gene TRBJ1-3; D call uncertain. The CDR3 is 17 amino acids. The V and J ends lost 0 bases and 0 bases respectively, with 13 bases between them. The V gene's germline CDR1 is SGDLS and CDR2 YYNGEE. CDR3 DNA: TGTGCCAGCAGCGTAGTATCAGGCAGCAGCTCTGGAAACACCATATATTTT. It is translated as CASSVVSGSSSGNTIYF.

The rearrangement uses TRBV9 and TRBJ2-7, with TRBD1 matching over 7 bases. The germline gives CDR1 SGDLS, CDR2 YYNGEE. V dropped 4 bases and J dropped 5; count of bases not matched to a gene: 6. The CDR3 is 13 amino acids. The CDR3 loop is CASSPRDSHEQYF. In DNA form, the CDR3 reads TGTGCCAGCAGCCCCCGGGACAGCCACGAGCAGTACTTC.

The chain has TRBV11-3 and TRBJ2-7, with TRBD1 matching over 9 bases. The CDR3 contains 15 residues. The trim removed 5 bases at V and 7 bases at J, leaving 12 bases unmatched. In germline, CDR1 is SGHNT, CDR2 YENEEA. Here the CDR3 reads CASSTRQGGVEEQYF. In DNA form, the CDR3 reads TGTGCCAGCAGCACACGACAGGGGGGAGTGGAGGAGCAGTACTTC.

This chain connects TRBV6-2 or TRBV6-3 to TRBJ2-7, with TRBD1 matching 10 bases. Losses at the gene ends were 4 bases for V and 3 bases for J; bases not matched to a gene: 9. The CDR3 sequence is 16 residues long. Germline assignment: CDR1 MNHEY and CDR2 SVGEGT. CDR3: CASSSPGQGIFYEQYF. CDR3 nucleotides: TGTGCCAGCAGTTCCCCGGGACAGGGGATCTTCTACGAGCAGTACTTC.

The sample holds one count of this clonotype. This rearrangement joins TRBV6-2 or TRBV6-3 to TRBJ1-2, with a weak D call TRBD1 (5 bases). V lost 6 bases, J lost 6 bases, and 14 bases lay in between. The CDR3 extends over 13 amino acids. The V gene's germline CDR1 is MNHEY and CDR2 SVGEGT. CDR3 DNA sequence: TGTGCCAGCAGACCCCGGGGCTTTGATGGCTACACCTTC. This codes for CASRPRGFDGYTF.

The chain uses TRBV15 and TRBJ2-4; D might be TRBD1 (5 bases). V was shortened by 4 bases and J by 6 bases, with 10 bases between the two germline ends. The CDR3 is 13 residues long. Germline V CDR1 and CDR2: LNHNV, YYDKDF (reference sequence). The DNA for the CDR3 is TGTGCCACCAGCACCAGGGTAGGAAACATTCAGTACTTC. This sequence encodes CATSTRVGNIQYF. The whole variable domain, filled in from reference TRBV15 and TRBJ2-4, reads DAMVIQNPRYQVTQFGKPVTLSCSQTLNHNVMYWYQQKSSQAPKLLFHYYDKDFNNEADTPDNFQSRRPNTSFCFLDIRSPGLGDTAMYLCATSTRVGNIQYFGAGTRLSVL.

This rearrangement joins TRBV3-1 to TRBJ2-7; no definite D call. V lost 1 base and J 1 base, leaving 14 bases between the germline ends. This CDR3 comprises 16 residues. Germline lookup yields CDR1 LGHDT and CDR2 YNNKEL (reference sequence). This chain's CDR3 is CASSQGSSWISYEQYF. The DNA for the CDR3 is TGTGCCAGCAGCCAAGGTAGCTCTTGGATTTCCTACGAGCAGTACTTC.